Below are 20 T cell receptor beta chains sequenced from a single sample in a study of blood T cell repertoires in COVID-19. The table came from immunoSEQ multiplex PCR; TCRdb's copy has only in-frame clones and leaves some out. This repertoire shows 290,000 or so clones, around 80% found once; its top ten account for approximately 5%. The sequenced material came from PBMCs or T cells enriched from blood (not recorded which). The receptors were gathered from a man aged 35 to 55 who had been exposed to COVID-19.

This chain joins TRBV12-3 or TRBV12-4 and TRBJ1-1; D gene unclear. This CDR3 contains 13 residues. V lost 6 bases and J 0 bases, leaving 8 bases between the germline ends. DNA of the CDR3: TGTGCCAGCAGCAAGGAGATGAACACTGAAGCTTTCTTT. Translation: CASSKEMNTEAFF.

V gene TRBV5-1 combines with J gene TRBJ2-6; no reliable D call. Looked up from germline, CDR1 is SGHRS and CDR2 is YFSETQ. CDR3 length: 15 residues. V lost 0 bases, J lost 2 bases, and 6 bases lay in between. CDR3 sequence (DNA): TGCGCCAGCAGCTTGGAAGGAGCTGGGGCCAACGTCCTGACTTTC. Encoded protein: CASSLEGAGANVLTF.

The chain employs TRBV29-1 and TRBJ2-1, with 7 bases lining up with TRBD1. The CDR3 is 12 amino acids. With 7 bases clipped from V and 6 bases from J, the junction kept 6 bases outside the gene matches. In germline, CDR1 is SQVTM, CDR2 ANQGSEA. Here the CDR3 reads CSASTGINEQFF. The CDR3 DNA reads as TGCAGCGCCTCGACAGGGATCAATGAGCAGTTCTTC.

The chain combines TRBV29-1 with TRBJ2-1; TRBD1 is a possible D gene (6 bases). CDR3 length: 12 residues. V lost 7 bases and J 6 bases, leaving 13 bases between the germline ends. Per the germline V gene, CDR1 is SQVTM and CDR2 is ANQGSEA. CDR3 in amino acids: CSAGHRANEQFF. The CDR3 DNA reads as TGCAGCGCGGGTCACAGGGCCAATGAGCAGTTCTTC.

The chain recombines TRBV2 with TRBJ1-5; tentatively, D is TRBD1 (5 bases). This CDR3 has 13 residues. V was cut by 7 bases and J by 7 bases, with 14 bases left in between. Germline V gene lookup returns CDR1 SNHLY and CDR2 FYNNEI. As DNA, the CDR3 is TGTGCCAGCAACAACGGGGGGTTGCAGCCCCAGCATTTT. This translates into CASNNGGLQPQHF.

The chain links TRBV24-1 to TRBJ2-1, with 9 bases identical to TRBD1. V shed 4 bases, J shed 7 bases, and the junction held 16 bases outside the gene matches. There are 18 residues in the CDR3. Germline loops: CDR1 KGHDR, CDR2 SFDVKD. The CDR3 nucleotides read TGTGCCACCAGTGACCCCGGCCGTGGACAGGGGAAACCAAATGAGCAGTTCTTC. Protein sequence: CATSDPGRGQGKPNEQFF.

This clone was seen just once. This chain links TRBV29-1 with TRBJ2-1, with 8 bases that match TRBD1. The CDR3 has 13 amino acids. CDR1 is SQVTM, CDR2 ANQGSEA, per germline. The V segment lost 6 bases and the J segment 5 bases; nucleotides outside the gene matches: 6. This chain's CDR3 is CSVARDRNNEQFF. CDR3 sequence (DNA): TGCAGCGTAGCCCGGGACAGGAACAATGAGCAGTTCTTC.

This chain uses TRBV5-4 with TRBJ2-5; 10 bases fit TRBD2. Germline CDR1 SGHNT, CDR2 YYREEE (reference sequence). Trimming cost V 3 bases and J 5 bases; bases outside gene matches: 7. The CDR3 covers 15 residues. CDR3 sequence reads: CASSSSAGGLETQYF. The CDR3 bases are TGTGCCAGCAGCTCGTCAGCGGGAGGGCTTGAGACCCAGTACTTC.

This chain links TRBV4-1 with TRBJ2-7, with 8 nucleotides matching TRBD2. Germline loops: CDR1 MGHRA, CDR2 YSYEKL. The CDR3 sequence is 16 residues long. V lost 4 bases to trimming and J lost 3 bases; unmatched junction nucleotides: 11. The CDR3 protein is CASSPTLVAGGYEQYF. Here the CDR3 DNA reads TGCGCCAGCAGCCCTACTCTCGTGGCGGGAGGCTACGAGCAGTACTTC.

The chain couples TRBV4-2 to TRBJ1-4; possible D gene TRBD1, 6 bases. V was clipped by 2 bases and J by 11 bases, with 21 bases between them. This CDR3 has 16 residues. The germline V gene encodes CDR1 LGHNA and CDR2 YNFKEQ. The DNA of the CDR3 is TGTGCCAGCAGCCAACCCCCAGGAGGGGGGGAAGACAAACTGTTTTTT. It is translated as CASSQPPGGGEDKLFF.

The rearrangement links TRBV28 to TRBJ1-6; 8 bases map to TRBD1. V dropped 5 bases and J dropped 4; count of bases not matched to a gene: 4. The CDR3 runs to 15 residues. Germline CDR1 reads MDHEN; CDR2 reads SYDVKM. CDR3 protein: CASSPGDRYNSPLHF. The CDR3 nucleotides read TGTGCCAGCAGTCCGGGGGACAGGTATAATTCACCCCTCCACTTT.

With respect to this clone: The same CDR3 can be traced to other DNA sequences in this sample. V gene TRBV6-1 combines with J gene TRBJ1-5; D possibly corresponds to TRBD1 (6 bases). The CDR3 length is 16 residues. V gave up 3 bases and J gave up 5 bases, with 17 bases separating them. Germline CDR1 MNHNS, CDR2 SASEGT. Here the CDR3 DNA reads TGTGCCAGCAGTGAGGGGGCAGGGGAACCCTATCAGCCCCAGCATTTT. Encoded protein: CASSEGAGEPYQPQHF.

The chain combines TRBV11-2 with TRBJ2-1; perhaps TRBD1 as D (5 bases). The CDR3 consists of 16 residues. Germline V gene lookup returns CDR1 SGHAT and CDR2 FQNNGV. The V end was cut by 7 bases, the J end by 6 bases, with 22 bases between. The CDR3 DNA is TGTGCCAGCAAGGTTCAACCAGGGTTCGCTGGCAATGAGCAGTTCTTC. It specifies CASKVQPGFAGNEQFF.

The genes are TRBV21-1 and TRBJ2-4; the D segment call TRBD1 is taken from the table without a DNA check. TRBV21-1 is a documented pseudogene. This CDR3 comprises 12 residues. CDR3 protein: CARGHLKNIQYF. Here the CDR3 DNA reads TGTGCCAGGGGACATTTAAAAAACATTCAGTACTTC.

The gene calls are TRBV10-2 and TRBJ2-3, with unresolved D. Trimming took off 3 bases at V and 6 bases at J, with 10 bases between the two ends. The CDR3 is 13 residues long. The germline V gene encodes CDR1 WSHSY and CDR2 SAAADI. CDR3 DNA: TGCGCCAGCAGTGATCCTGCTAAGGATACGCAGTATTTT. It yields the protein CASSDPAKDTQYF.

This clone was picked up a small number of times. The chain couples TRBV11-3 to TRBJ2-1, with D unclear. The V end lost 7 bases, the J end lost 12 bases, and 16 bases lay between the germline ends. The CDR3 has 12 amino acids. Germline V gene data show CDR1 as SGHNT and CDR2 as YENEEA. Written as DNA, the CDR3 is TGTGCCAGCACCGATTCAGGCGTACGGCAGTTCTTC. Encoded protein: CASTDSGVRQFF.

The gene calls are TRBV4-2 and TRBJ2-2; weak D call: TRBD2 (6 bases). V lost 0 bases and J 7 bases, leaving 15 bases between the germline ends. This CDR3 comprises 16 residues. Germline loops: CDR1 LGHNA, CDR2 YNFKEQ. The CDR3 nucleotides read TGTGCCAGCAGCCAAGAGGGGACGGGAGCTCACGGGGAGCTGTTTTTT. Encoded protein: CASSQEGTGAHGELFF.

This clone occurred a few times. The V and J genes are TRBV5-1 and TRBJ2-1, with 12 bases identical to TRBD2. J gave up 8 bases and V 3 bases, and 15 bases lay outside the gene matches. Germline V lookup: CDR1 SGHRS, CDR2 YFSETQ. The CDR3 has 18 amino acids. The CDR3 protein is CASSSGQGLAGGPDEQFF. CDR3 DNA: TGCGCCAGCAGCTCCGGACAGGGTCTAGCGGGAGGGCCGGATGAGCAGTTCTTC.

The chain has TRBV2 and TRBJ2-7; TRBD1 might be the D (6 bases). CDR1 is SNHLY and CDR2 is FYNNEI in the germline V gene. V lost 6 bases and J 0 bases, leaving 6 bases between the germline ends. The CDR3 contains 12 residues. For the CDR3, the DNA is TGTGCCAGCAGGGACAGCTCCTACGAGCAGTACTTC. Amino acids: CASRDSSYEQYF.

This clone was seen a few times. The CDR3 DNA is TGCGCCAGCAGCCCCCAGGACTACCCCCAAGAGACCCAGTACTTC. Its translation: CASSPQDYPQETQYF. The rearrangement uses TRBV4-1 and TRBJ2-5, with D perhaps TRBD2 (6 bases). V was pared by 4 bases and J by 1 base, with 13 bases between. Germline assignment: CDR1 MGHRA and CDR2 YSYEKL. CDR3 length equals 15 residues.